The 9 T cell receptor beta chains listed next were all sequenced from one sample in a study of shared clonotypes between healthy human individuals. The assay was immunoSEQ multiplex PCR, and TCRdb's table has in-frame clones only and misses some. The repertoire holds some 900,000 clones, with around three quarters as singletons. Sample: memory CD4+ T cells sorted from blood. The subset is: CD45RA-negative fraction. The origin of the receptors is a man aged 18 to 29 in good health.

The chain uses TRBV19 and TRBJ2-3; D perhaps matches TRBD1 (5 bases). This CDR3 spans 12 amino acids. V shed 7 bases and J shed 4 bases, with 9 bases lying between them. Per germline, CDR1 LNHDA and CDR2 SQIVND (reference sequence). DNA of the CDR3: TGTGCCAGTACTAGGGGATCAGATACGCAGTATTTT. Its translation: CASTRGSDTQYF.

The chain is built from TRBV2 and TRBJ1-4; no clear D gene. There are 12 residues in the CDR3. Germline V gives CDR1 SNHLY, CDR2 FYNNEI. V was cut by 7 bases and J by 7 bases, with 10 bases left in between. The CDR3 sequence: CASNQRSEKLFF. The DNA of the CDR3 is TGTGCCAGCAATCAGAGAAGTGAAAAACTGTTTTTT.

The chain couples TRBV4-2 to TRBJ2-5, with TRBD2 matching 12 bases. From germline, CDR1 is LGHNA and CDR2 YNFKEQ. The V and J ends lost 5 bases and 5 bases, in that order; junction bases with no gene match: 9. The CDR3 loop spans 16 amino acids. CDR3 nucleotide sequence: TGTGCCAGCAGCTCCTGGCTAGCGGGGGGGCACGAGACCCAGTACTTC. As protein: CASSSWLAGGHETQYF.

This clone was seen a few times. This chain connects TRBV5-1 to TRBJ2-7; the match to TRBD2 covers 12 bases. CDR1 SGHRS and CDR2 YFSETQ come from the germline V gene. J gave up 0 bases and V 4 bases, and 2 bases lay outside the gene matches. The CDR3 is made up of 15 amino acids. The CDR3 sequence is CASSRTSGTSYEQYF. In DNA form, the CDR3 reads TGCGCCAGCAGCCGGACTAGCGGGACCTCCTACGAGCAGTACTTC.

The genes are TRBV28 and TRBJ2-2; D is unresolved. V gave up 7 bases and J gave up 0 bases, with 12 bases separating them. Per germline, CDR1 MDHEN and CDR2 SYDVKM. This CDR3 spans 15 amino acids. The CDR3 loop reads CASKRDGANTGELFF. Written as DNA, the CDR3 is TGTGCCAGCAAACGAGACGGAGCGAACACCGGGGAGCTGTTTTTT.

The CDR3 nucleotides read TGTGCCACCAGCAGAGAAGGAGTGGGGTCACCCAATACGCAGTATTTT. It yields the protein CATSREGVGSPNTQYF. This sequence joins TRBV15 and TRBJ2-3; no reliable D call. CDR1 is LNHNV, CDR2 YYDKDF, per germline (reference sequence). The V gene lost 0 bases and the J gene lost 7 bases, with 17 bases spanning the gap. This CDR3 has 16 amino acids.

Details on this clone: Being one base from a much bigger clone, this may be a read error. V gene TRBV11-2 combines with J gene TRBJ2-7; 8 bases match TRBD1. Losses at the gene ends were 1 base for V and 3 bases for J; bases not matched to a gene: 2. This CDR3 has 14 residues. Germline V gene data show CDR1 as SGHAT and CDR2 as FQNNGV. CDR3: CASSLGTGIYEQYF. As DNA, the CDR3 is TGTGCCAGCAGCTTAGGGACAGGGATCTACGAGCAGTACTTC.

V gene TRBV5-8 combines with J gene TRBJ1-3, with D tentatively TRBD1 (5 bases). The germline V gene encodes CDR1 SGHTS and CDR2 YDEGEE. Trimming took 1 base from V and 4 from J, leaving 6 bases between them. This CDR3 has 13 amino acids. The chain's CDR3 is CASSLSGGNTIYF. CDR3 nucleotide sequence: TGTGCCAGCAGCTTGTCAGGGGGAAACACCATATATTTT.

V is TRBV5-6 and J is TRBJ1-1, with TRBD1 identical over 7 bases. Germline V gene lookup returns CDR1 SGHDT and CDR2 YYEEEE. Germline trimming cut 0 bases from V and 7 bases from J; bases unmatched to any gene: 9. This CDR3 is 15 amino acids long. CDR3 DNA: TGTGCCAGCAGCTTGGAAACCGGGACAGTCTATGAAGCTTTCTTT. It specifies CASSLETGTVYEAFF.